The 17 T cell receptor beta chains given below trace back to one sample, sequenced in a study of T-cell memory formation after mild COVID-19. TCRdb re-called the 5' RACE reads with MiXCR, one entry per CDR3 protein. The table lists over 300,000 distinct CDR3 sequences, roughly 20% of them singletons, with 20% to 25% in the top ten. What was sequenced was PBMCs or a T cell subset sorted from them (not recorded which). The receptor source for this set is a young man who had mild COVID-19 (a few samples of this study predate the infection). Cell type and time point are not known.

This clonotype was seen a few times. V and J are TRBV4-1 and TRBJ1-1; weak D call: TRBD1 (5 bases). This CDR3 contains 12 residues. The germline gives CDR1 MGHRA, CDR2 YSYEKL. V dropped 2 bases and J dropped 11 bases, with 12 bases sitting between them. CDR3 DNA: TGCGCCAGCAGCCAAATACAGGAGAGGGCTTTCTTT. Its translation is CASSQIQERAFF.

The J gene is TRBJ2-1, the V gene TRBV7-9; 7 bases match TRBD1. The germline CDR1 and CDR2 sequences are SEHNR and FQNEAQ (reference sequence). The length of the CDR3 is 16 residues. Trimming cost V 3 bases and J 2 bases; bases outside gene matches: 7. Here the CDR3 reads CASSLMTGSTYNEQFF. The DNA of the CDR3 is TGTGCCAGCAGCTTGATGACAGGGAGCACCTACAATGAGCAGTTCTTC. Combining the CDR3 with reference TRBV7-9 and TRBJ2-1 gives the whole variable domain DTGVSQNPRHKITKRGQNVTFRCDPISEHNRLYWYRQTLGQGPEFLTYFQNEAQLEKSRLLSDRFSAERPKGSFSTLEIQRTEQGDSAMYLCASSLMTGSTYNEQFFGPGTRLTVL.

This chain uses TRBV6-5 with TRBJ2-7; D may be TRBD2 (5 bases). V was cut by 0 bases and J by 4 bases, with 10 bases left in between. The CDR3 has 14 amino acids. Germline CDR1 MNHEY, CDR2 SVGAGI. The CDR3 reads CASSYSSGIYEQYF. The CDR3 nucleotides are TGTGCCAGCAGTTACTCATCCGGGATTTACGAGCAGTACTTC.

This clonotype was found a few times. The V call is TRBV4-1, the J call TRBJ2-2, with a weak D call TRBD1 (6 bases). This CDR3 has 16 amino acids. Between the trimmed V and J ends, which lost 0 bases and 3 bases, there was a span of 11 bases. Germline loops: CDR1 MGHRA, CDR2 YSYEKL. CDR3 sequence (DNA): TGCGCCAGCAGCCAAGAGGGGGCCGGGGACACCGGGGAGCTGTTTTTT. This codes for CASSQEGAGDTGELFF.

This clonotype showed up many times. The V gene is TRBV5-1, the J gene TRBJ2-3, with no clear D. This CDR3 is built from 15 residues. Trimming cost V 4 bases and J 3 bases, with 15 bases left between them. Germline V gives CDR1 SGHRS, CDR2 YFSETQ. CDR3 in DNA: TGCGCCAGCAGCACCACCCCGACCCTAACAGATACGCAGTATTTT. This gives the protein CASSTTPTLTDTQYF.

The chain couples TRBV15 to TRBJ1-5; D is unresolved. The germline CDR1 and CDR2 sequences are LNHNV and YYDKDF (reference sequence). Trimming removed 0 bases from V and 5 bases from J, with 5 bases in between. This CDR3 has 13 residues. CDR3 nucleotides: TGTGCCACCAGCAGAGATCCGGATCAGCCCCAGCATTTT. It translates to CATSRDPDQPQHF.

The CDR3 sequence: CASSKVNTGELFF. Written as DNA, the CDR3 is TGTGCCAGCTCGAAGGTTAACACCGGGGAGCTGTTTTTT. This sequence joins TRBV9 and TRBJ2-2, with D uncertain. The V end was cut by 7 bases, the J end by 2 bases, with 9 bases between. The CDR3 loop spans 13 amino acids. Germline loops: CDR1 SGDLS, CDR2 YYNGEE. The variable domain in full, with the rest retrieved from reference TRBV9 and TRBJ2-2, is DSGVTQTPKHLITATGQRVTLRCSPRSGDLSVYWYQQSLDQGLQFLIQYYNGEERAKGNILERFSAQQFPDLHSELNLSSLELGDSALYFCASSKVNTGELFFGEGSRLTVL.

The genes are TRBV20-1 and TRBJ2-2; 7 bases match TRBD1. CDR1 DFQATT and CDR2 SNEGSKA come from the germline V gene (reference sequence). V dropped 5 bases and J dropped 9; count of bases not matched to a gene: 6. CDR3 size: 12 residues. Here the CDR3 reads CSAGRQGWELFF. CDR3 nucleotide sequence: TGCAGTGCTGGACGACAGGGTTGGGAGCTGTTTTTT.

The chain recombines TRBV4-3 with TRBJ1-1; TRBD1 is a possible D gene (5 bases). Germline-derived CDR1 and CDR2 are LGHNA and YSLEER. Deletions cut 0 bases from V and 6 bases from J, with 11 bases between. The CDR3 length is 14 residues. Written as DNA, the CDR3 is TGCGCCAGCAGCCAAGATACCGGGGGTCCTGAAGCTTTCTTT. It codes for CASSQDTGGPEAFF.

This rearrangement joins TRBV4-3 to TRBJ2-3; perhaps TRBD2 as D (5 bases). The CDR3 is 16 residues long. V was clipped by 3 bases and J by 2 bases, with 15 bases between them. Germline V gene data show CDR1 as LGHNA and CDR2 as YSLEER. For the CDR3, the DNA is TGCGCCAGCAGCCATAGCGTGGTCCTCGCCACAGATACGCAGTATTTT. Protein product: CASSHSVVLATDTQYF.

This clonotype has more than one count but fewer than ten. The gene calls are TRBV27 and TRBJ2-1, with TRBD2 identical over 7 bases. Per the germline V gene, CDR1 is MNHEY and CDR2 is SMNVEV (reference sequence). V lost 6 bases to trimming and J lost 7 bases; unmatched junction nucleotides: 12. CDR3 length: 15 amino acids. CDR3 loop: CASRSSLSGGNEQFF. The CDR3 coding sequence is TGTGCCAGCAGATCGAGCCTGTCGGGGGGAAATGAGCAGTTCTTC.

This clonotype has a handful of counts. The chain recombines TRBV5-1 with TRBJ1-1; TRBD1 is a possible D gene (5 bases). Germline CDR1 SGHRS, CDR2 YFSETQ. The ends were cut back, 3 bases at V and 5 bases at J, with 11 bases in the middle. CDR3 length: 13 residues. The CDR3 protein is CASSSQGVTEAFF. DNA of the CDR3: TGCGCCAGCAGCTCCCAGGGTGTTACTGAAGCTTTCTTT.

This clonotype was recorded a few times. This chain links TRBV7-6 with TRBJ2-7; the D gene is possibly TRBD1 (6 bases). V gave up 2 bases and J gave up 3 bases, with 14 bases separating them. The CDR3 sequence is 15 residues long. Germline V gene sequence: CDR1 SGHVS, CDR2 FNYEAQ. Here the CDR3 reads CASSLRRDTHYEQYF. The CDR3 region has the DNA TGTGCCAGCAGCTTACGCCGGGACACCCACTACGAGCAGTACTTC.

This clonotype was observed many times. V is TRBV15 and J is TRBJ2-6; 11 bases line up with TRBD1. Germline V gene data show CDR1 as LNHNV and CDR2 as YYDKDF (reference sequence). The CDR3 extends over 17 amino acids. The junction had 5 bases not matched to a gene; V was cut back by 1 base and J by 6 bases. CDR3 in DNA: TGTGCCACCAGCAGAGGGACAGGGGGCGTCGTGGCCAACGTCCTGACTTTC. Translation gives CATSRGTGGVVANVLTF.

This clonotype was recorded a few times. CDR3 DNA sequence: TGTGCCAGCACTAACACCGACAGTGAAGCTTTCTTT. It yields the protein CASTNTDSEAFF. The V and J genes are TRBV6-6 and TRBJ1-1, with a weak D call TRBD1 (5 bases). The germline V gene encodes CDR1 MNHNY and CDR2 SVGAGI (reference sequence). The CDR3 runs 12 residues. Trimming pared 7 bases from V and 7 bases from J, leaving 13 bases between.

The chain links TRBV7-2 to TRBJ2-5; D perhaps matches TRBD1 (6 bases). CDR1 and CDR2 from the germline V gene are SGHTA and FQGNSA. V was trimmed by 1 base and J by 7 bases, leaving 16 bases between them. The CDR3 sequence is 15 residues long. In DNA form, the CDR3 reads TGTGCCAGCAGCTTAGGGGGGCAGTTGATTGGGACCCAGTACTTC. This codes for CASSLGGQLIGTQYF.

This clonotype was seen more than once but under ten times. The chain carries TRBV4-3 and TRBJ2-5; D might be TRBD1 or TRBD2, each matching 5 bases. Germline CDR1 and CDR2: LGHNA and YSLEER. The CDR3 is made up of 15 amino acids. With 1 base removed from V and 1 base from J, the gap between germline ends came to 10 bases. The CDR3 DNA reads as TGCGCCAGCAGCCAAGCGGGGCTTGGCCAAGAGACCCAGTACTTC. Protein: CASSQAGLGQETQYF.